This T cell receptor beta chain was captured by sequencing in a study of shared clonotypes between healthy human individuals. TCRdb's copy holds only in-frame clones and misses some; the assay was immunoSEQ multiplex PCR. This sample has around 550,000 clones, with roughly 95% found just once. The CDR3 runs 15 residues. Trimming removed 5 bases from V and 5 bases from J, with 19 bases in between. Germline CDR1 and CDR2: SEHNR and FQNEAQ (reference sequence). Terminally differentiated effector memory CD45RA+ cells were excluded from the naive CD8 cells, which were CD45RO-negative and positively selected for CCR7.

This sequence originates from a woman aged 25 to 39 in good health. The chain has TRBV7-9 and TRBJ2-7; TRBD2 is a possible D gene (5 bases). The sequencing sample was made of naive CD8+ T cells sorted from blood. CDR3 loop: CASSLVIGWENEQYF. CDR3 DNA sequence: TGTGCCAGCAGCCTCGTGATCGGGTGGGAGAACGAGCAGTACTTC.